These 10 T cell receptor beta chains originate from one sample sequenced in a study of control samples from healthy donors and cancer patients. Using immunoSEQ multiplex PCR, the repertoire was profiled, and TCRdb retains in-frame clones only, with some absent. The sample carries roughly 100,000 clones, roughly 92% recorded once. The material sequenced was blood. These receptor sequences come from a human donor in good health. The donor label of this sample is uncertain.

The rearrangement links TRBV5-1 to TRBJ2-1, with a possible D match to TRBD2 (5 bases). The V gene's germline CDR1 is SGHRS and CDR2 YFSETQ. This CDR3 spans 12 amino acids. V shed 1 base and J shed 6 bases, with 5 bases lying between them. The CDR3, as DNA: TGCGCCAGCAGCTTGACTAGCAATGAGCAGTTCTTC. Translated, it gives CASSLTSNEQFF. Supplemented by reference TRBV5-1 and TRBJ2-1, the full variable domain reads KAGVTQTPRYLIKTRGQQVTLSCSPISGHRSVSWYQQTPGQGLQFLFEYFSETQRNKGNFPGRFSGRQFSNSRSEMNVSTLELGDSALYLCASSLTSNEQFFGPGTRLTVL.

J is TRBJ2-5 and V is TRBV6-5; 7 nucleotides match TRBD1. Looked up from germline, CDR1 is MNHEY and CDR2 is SVGAGI. V trimming: 0 bases; J trimming: 6 bases; junction bases outside the gene matches: 7. This CDR3 is 15 amino acids long. The CDR3 loop is CASSYSQGSGKTQYF. Here the CDR3 DNA reads TGTGCCAGCAGTTACTCACAGGGGAGTGGGAAGACCCAGTACTTC.

This chain joins TRBV9 and TRBJ1-3; D gene uncertain. V lost 1 base to trimming and J lost 7 bases, with 12 bases between them. Germline V lookup: CDR1 SGDLS, CDR2 YYNGEE. The CDR3 extends over 14 amino acids. CDR3 DNA: TGTGCCAGCAGCGTACGGACGGAAGGGAACACCATATATTTT. Encoded protein: CASSVRTEGNTIYF. The full variable domain, its missing parts supplied by reference TRBV9 and TRBJ1-3, is DSGVTQTPKHLITATGQRVTLRCSPRSGDLSVYWYQQSLDQGLQFLIQYYNGEERAKGNILERFSAQQFPDLHSELNLSSLELGDSALYFCASSVRTEGNTIYFGEGSWLTVV.

This chain uses TRBV6-2 or TRBV6-3 with TRBJ1-5; tentative D call: TRBD1 (5 bases). V lost 2 bases to trimming and J lost 1 base, with 9 bases between them. This CDR3 contains 15 residues. The germline V gene has CDR1 MNHEY and CDR2 SVGEGT. CDR3 coding DNA: TGTGCCAGCAGTTACCTCGCAGGGAGCAATCAGCCCCAGCATTTT. It encodes CASSYLAGSNQPQHF.

The DNA for the CDR3 is TGTGCCACCAGTGGCCGACAGGGTGGGGATCAGCCCCAGCATTTT. It codes for CATSGRQGGDQPQHF. The chain has TRBV24-1 and TRBJ1-5; 7 positions agree with TRBD1. From germline, CDR1 is KGHDR and CDR2 SFDVKD. This CDR3 is 15 amino acids long. After removal of 5 bases from V and 5 bases from J, the junction contained 8 bases not matched to a gene.

V usage is TRBV14 and J usage is TRBJ1-2, with TRBD1 as a possible D gene (5 bases). V was pared by 4 bases and J by 4 bases, with 16 bases between. This CDR3 region has 15 residues. CDR1 and CDR2 from the germline V gene are SGHDN and FVKESK. CDR3 coding DNA: TGTGCCAGCAGCCCTTCTTGGGGGGGACTCTATGGCTACACCTTC. It yields the protein CASSPSWGGLYGYTF.

The gene calls are TRBV5-5 and TRBJ1-6; 7 positions agree with TRBD1. The CDR3 is 15 amino acids. V lost 1 base, J lost 7 bases, and 5 bases stayed unmatched. CDR1 and CDR2 (germline): SGHKS, YYEKEE (reference sequence). The CDR3 sequence: CASSLITGVNSPLHF. The CDR3, as DNA: TGTGCCAGCAGCTTGATAACAGGGGTAAATTCACCCCTCCACTTT.

The CDR3 reads CASSQDYGRSADTQYF. The CDR3 DNA sequence: TGTGCCAGCAGCCAAGATTACGGTAGGAGTGCAGATACGCAGTATTTT. V usage is TRBV4-2 and J usage is TRBJ2-3; no definite D call. Germline values: CDR1 LGHNA, CDR2 YNFKEQ. This CDR3 contains 16 residues. The V and J ends lost 0 bases and 4 bases respectively, with 14 bases between them.

This chain uses TRBV5-1 with TRBJ2-4; possible D gene TRBD2, 7 bases. The CDR3 spans 16 residues. The V end lost 0 bases, the J end lost 3 bases, and 13 bases lay between the germline ends. Germline V gives CDR1 SGHRS, CDR2 YFSETQ. The CDR3 nucleotides read TGCGCCAGCAGCTTGGACGGGGGGCATGGCAAAAACATTCAGTACTTC. Amino acid sequence: CASSLDGGHGKNIQYF.

J is TRBJ1-6 and V is TRBV7-9; D might be TRBD1 (5 bases). The germline V gene has CDR1 SEHNR and CDR2 FQNEAQ (reference sequence). The CDR3 sequence is 14 residues long. V lost 3 bases and J 8 bases, leaving 11 bases between the germline ends. The CDR3 region is CASSFGGSDSPLHF. CDR3 DNA sequence: TGTGCCAGCAGCTTTGGGGGTAGCGATTCACCCCTCCACTTT.